This passage covers 11 T cell receptor beta chains from one sample sequenced in a study of T cells after yellow fever vaccination. TCRdb re-analysed the 5' RACE reads in MiXCR, keeping a single row per CDR3 protein. Here the sample spans approximately 610,000 distinct CDR3 sequences, 17% being singletons. Sequenced material: PBMCs, taken roughly 5 days after the first yellow fever vaccination. Receptor source: a man aged 18 to 29 who received the YFV17D yellow fever vaccine.

This clonotype was picked up a small number of times. This chain joins TRBV6-5 and TRBJ2-3; maybe TRBD2 (7 bases). This CDR3 contains 18 residues. The ends were cut back, 0 bases at V and 3 bases at J, with 19 bases in the middle. CDR1 is MNHEY and CDR2 is SVGAGI in the germline V gene. The DNA of the CDR3 is TGTGCCAGCAGTTACTCGCTCCGGGAGGCGGGGGCTACAGATACGCAGTATTTT. Translated: CASSYSLREAGATDTQYF.

The chain joins TRBV6-5 to TRBJ2-7; 8 nucleotides line up with TRBD1. V lost 5 bases to trimming and J lost 6 bases; unmatched junction nucleotides: 3. The CDR3 is 12 amino acids. Germline V CDR1 and CDR2: MNHEY, SVGAGI. DNA for the CDR3: TGTGCCAGCAGTAACACAGGGGGCGAGCAGTACTTC. Encoded protein: CASSNTGGEQYF.

This clonotype was seen a handful of times. The chain combines TRBV12-3 or TRBV12-4 with TRBJ2-1; 11 bases are a match to TRBD1. The CDR3 contains 14 residues. The V and J ends lost 4 bases and 10 bases, in that order; junction bases with no gene match: 6. Here the CDR3 DNA reads TGTGCCAGCAGTTGGACAGGGGGCTCTCGGGAGCAGTTCTTC. Residues: CASSWTGGSREQFF.

DNA of the CDR3: TGCAGCGTTCAGTATTCGCGAACCGGGGAGCTGTTTTTT. Translating gives CSVQYSRTGELFF. V and J are TRBV29-1 and TRBJ2-2; no clear D gene. Germline loops: CDR1 SQVTM, CDR2 ANQGSEA. The germline V and J ends were trimmed by 5 bases and 5 bases, with 12 bases remaining between them. The CDR3 loop spans 13 amino acids.

In its sample, this clonotype was seen a few times. The V call is TRBV20-1, the J call TRBJ2-1; the D is unclear. V was trimmed by 7 bases and J by 4 bases, leaving 8 bases between them. The CDR3 contains 11 residues. Per germline, CDR1 DFQATT and CDR2 SNEGSKA (reference sequence). In DNA, the CDR3 is TGCAGTGTAAGCGAATACAATGAGCAGTTCTTC. As protein: CSVSEYNEQFF.

J is TRBJ2-5 and V is TRBV5-4, with 7 bases that match TRBD1. This CDR3 comprises 14 residues. Germline loops: CDR1 SGHNT, CDR2 YYREEE (reference sequence). V lost 4 bases and J lost 2; bases outside the gene matches: 5. CDR3 region: CASSENRGQETQYF. The CDR3 nucleotides are TGTGCCAGCAGCGAGAACAGGGGTCAAGAGACCCAGTACTTC.

This clonotype was seen ten or more times. The gene calls are TRBV7-9 and TRBJ1-1, with D perhaps TRBD1 (5 bases). Germline V gene lookup returns CDR1 SEHNR and CDR2 FQNEAQ (reference sequence). V lost 6 bases to trimming and J lost 4 bases, with 15 bases between them. The CDR3 has 14 amino acids. CDR3 DNA sequence: TGTGCCAGCAGTTTATCGGGGGGTGGCACTGAAGCTTTCTTT. It is translated as CASSLSGGGTEAFF.

The rearrangement joins TRBV4-1 to TRBJ2-2; 9 bases are a match to TRBD1. The CDR3 spans 16 residues. Germline V gene lookup returns CDR1 MGHRA and CDR2 YSYEKL. The junction had 8 bases not matched to a gene; V was cut back by 4 bases and J by 5 bases. CDR3 sequence: CASSRAGTGHTGELFF. The CDR3 nucleotides read TGCGCCAGCAGCCGAGCCGGGACAGGGCATACCGGGGAGCTGTTTTTT.

V gene TRBV12-5 combines with J gene TRBJ1-1, with unresolved D. The CDR3 is 11 residues long. The germline gives CDR1 LGHNT, CDR2 FRNRAP. V lost 6 bases to trimming and J lost 8 bases, with 10 bases between them. For the CDR3, the DNA is TGTGCTAGTGGCAGCTCAGGAGAAGCTTTCTTT. Translation: CASGSSGEAFF.

This clonotype was found a few times. The J gene is TRBJ2-2, the V gene TRBV10-3; 7 bases line up with TRBD2. The V segment lost 7 bases and the J segment 0 bases; nucleotides outside the gene matches: 8. The CDR3 sequence is 16 residues long. Germline CDR1 ENHRY, CDR2 SYGVKD. The CDR3 sequence: CAINGRELTNTGELFF. For the CDR3, the DNA is TGTGCCATCAATGGGCGGGAGCTTACGAACACCGGGGAGCTGTTTTTT.

This clonotype was counted a few times. Compared with germline, one end of the junction differs, possibly owing to a read error. The rearrangement uses TRBV30 and TRBJ2-3, with 8 positions matching TRBD1. The CDR3 sequence is 16 residues long. Germline V gene sequence: CDR1 GTSNPN, CDR2 SVGIG (reference sequence). The CDR3 DNA reads TGTGCCGGGAGTTGGTATGGGACAGGTGGTACAGATACGCAGTATTTT. It specifies CAGSWYGTGGTDTQYF.